The text below deals with one TCR beta chain. The antigen is undetermined. Trimming took 3 bases from V and 13 from J, leaving 22 bases between them. The CDR3 consists of 15 residues. Looked up from germline, CDR1 is ENHRY and CDR2 is SYGVKD. Primers used in a second PCR of roughly 7 to 11 cycles were a sample-barcoded 5' primer and a J-beta primer mix. TCRdb processed the 5' RACE reads anew with MiXCR; each CDR3 protein has one entry. The sample lists 650,000 to 1,000,000 distinct CDR3 sequences; about 34% were seen once. The record originates from a study of blood T cells in healthy people across ages. Broader study findings: The study could not conclusively compare naive and antigen-experienced cells, given its unsorted PBMCs. Changes in expanded clonotypes were possibly confounded, as the CMV status of donors was unknown.

Each of the donors had approximately 10 milliliters of peripheral blood drawn into EDTA-treated Vacutainer tubes. Isolation of PBMCs gave at least 7 million cells per sample. The origin of this receptor is a man aged 18-30 years in good health. The specimen was blood. The J gene is TRBJ2-4, the V gene TRBV10-3, with D possibly TRBD1 on 5 matching bases. This CDR3 reads CAISDADKTGDEQYF. The CDR3 DNA follows: TGTGCCATCAGTGATGCCGATAAAACAGGCGATGAGCAGTACTTC.